One and the same sample provided the 6 T cell receptor beta chains below, sequenced in a study of vaccination effects on CD4 cells after COVID-19. Method: immunoSEQ multiplex PCR; TCRdb's copy keeps in-frame clones and lacks some. The repertoire holds 45,000 to 65,000 clones, with around 84% as singletons. Investigators separated out CD4+ T cells once approximately 11 days of culture had passed. All study participants received two doses of BNT162b2 or mRNA-1273 vaccine. Their antigen targets remain unknown. The sample here was CD4+ T cells from PBMCs cultured without peptide, taken after COVID-19 vaccination. These receptors were taken from a human donor who received a COVID-19 vaccine.

The chain links TRBV18 to TRBJ1-6; D may be TRBD1 (5 bases). The CDR3 contains 16 residues. V was trimmed by 3 bases and J by 9 bases, leaving 18 bases between them. Germline V gene lookup returns CDR1 KGHSH and CDR2 LQKENI. The CDR3 DNA follows: TGTGCCAGCTCACCCCAAGGACTGGGGGTTCTTTCACCCCTCCACTTT. Residues: CASSPQGLGVLSPLHF.

The CDR3 nucleotides are TGTGCCAGCAGCGGGGGACAGGGGGGTTCCTACGAGCAGTACTTC. This gives the protein CASSGGQGGSYEQYF. This chain uses TRBV5-4 with TRBJ2-7; 11 bases fit TRBD1. CDR3 length: 15 residues. Trimming removed 4 bases from V and 1 base from J; junction bases left unmatched: 4. Germline CDR1 SGHNT, CDR2 YYREEE (reference sequence).

The chain recombines TRBV11-2 with TRBJ2-1, with 7 bases lining up with TRBD2. V was pared by 6 bases and J by 0 bases, with 11 bases of the junction left unmatched. The CDR3 has 17 amino acids. Germline V CDR1 and CDR2: SGHAT, FQNNGV. The CDR3 spells CASRRLAVRSSYNEQFF. The CDR3 bases are TGTGCCAGCAGACGGCTAGCGGTTAGGAGCTCCTACAATGAGCAGTTCTTC.

J is TRBJ1-1 and V is TRBV19; TRBD1 aligns across 7 bases. The CDR3 covers 15 residues. Trimming cost V 7 bases and J 1 base; bases outside gene matches: 9. The germline V gene has CDR1 LNHDA and CDR2 SQIVND (reference sequence). CDR3 sequence (DNA): TGTGCCAGTATCCCCCTACAGGGGAGGAACACTGAAGCTTTCTTT. It is translated as CASIPLQGRNTEAFF.

This CDR3 reads CASSPGLFLARFF. CDR3 in DNA: TGTGCCAGTAGCCCGGGACTATTTTTGGCTAGGTTCTTC. The chain combines TRBV19 with TRBJ2-1; 7 bases map to TRBD2. The germline V gene encodes CDR1 LNHDA and CDR2 SQIVND (reference sequence). The CDR3 has 13 residues. Trimming took 6 bases from V and 15 from J; bases not matched to a gene: 14.

This clone has more than one count but fewer than ten. This chain joins TRBV4-1 and TRBJ1-6, with D maybe TRBD1 (6 bases). The CDR3 loop spans 17 amino acids. With 0 bases removed from V and 14 bases from J, the gap between germline ends came to 23 bases. Germline assignment: CDR1 MGHRA and CDR2 YSYEKL. The CDR3 DNA reads as TGCGCCAGCAGCCAAGATCCTCCGGGTACCCTAGGGGGATCCCTCCACTTT. This codes for CASSQDPPGTLGGSLHF.